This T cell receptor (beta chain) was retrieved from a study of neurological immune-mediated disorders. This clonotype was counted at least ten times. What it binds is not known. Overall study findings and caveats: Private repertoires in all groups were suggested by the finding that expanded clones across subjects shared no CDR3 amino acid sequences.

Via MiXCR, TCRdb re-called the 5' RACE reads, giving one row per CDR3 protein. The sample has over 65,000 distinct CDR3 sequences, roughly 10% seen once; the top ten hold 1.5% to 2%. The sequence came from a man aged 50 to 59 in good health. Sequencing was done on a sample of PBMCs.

The CDR3 reads CASGSGTALDWFGEQFF. CDR3 in DNA: TGTGCCAGCGGCTCGGGGACAGCCCTTGATTGGTTTGGTGAGCAGTTCTTC. This rearrangement joins TRBV21-1 to TRBJ2-1; the table assigns TRBD1, which was not confirmed against the DNA. TRBV21-1 counts as a pseudogene. This CDR3 region has 17 residues.